This entry concerns a single TCR beta chain. Its target is unknown. TCRdb's copy holds only in-frame clones and misses some; the assay was immunoSEQ multiplex PCR. This sample has 120,000 to 150,000 clones; 90% to 95% occur once, and the top ten carry 3% to 4%. This record comes from a study of T cell responses to AZD1222 COVID-19 vaccine. General study points: It should be noted that donors were predominantly white British and more often female, and clonal diversity was possibly underestimated. Regions left unmutated in variants are reportedly the target of nearly half of spike-specific TCRs. Spike-wide coverage was observed for vaccine-associated CD4 TCRs, with dominant responses at 160-218 and 743-854. No day 14 peak samples; only post-peak repertoires were characterized.

The CDR3 consists of 13 residues. With V trimmed by 6 bases and J by 8 bases, 8 bases remained unmatched. The V gene's germline CDR1 is KGHDR and CDR2 SFDVKD. The source is an adult who received the AZD1222 COVID-19 vaccine. V is TRBV24-1 and J is TRBJ1-2; TRBD1 agrees at 7 bases. The starting material was peripheral blood, obtained 28 days after the second AZD1222 dose. The CDR3 DNA sequence: TGTGCCACCAGTAAACCGGGACAGAGGGGCTACACCTTC. Translating it yields CATSKPGQRGYTF.